This T cell receptor (beta chain) derives from a study of regulatory T cells in long-lasting Graves disease. Study observations and caveats: Sample size was small, which may have lowered accuracy. Among samples with persistent disease, TRBV28, TRBJ1-2 and TRBJ2-5 were favored. Newly diagnosed patients had higher TCR diversity than persistent Graves' patients did.

The time point is: newly diagnosed GD, antithyroid drugs for less than 3 months. Following extraction of RNA from PBMCs, that RNA was used to make the TCR library. There are 19 residues in the CDR3. The trim removed 5 bases at V and 4 bases at J, leaving 19 bases unmatched. Details on this clonotype: As yet, its antigen is unknown.

Construction of the TCR beta libraries employed iRepertoire HTBI primers in conjunction with Arm-PCR of CDR3 regions. MiXCR, applied by TCRdb to the multiplex PCR reads, yields one record per CDR3 protein. The sample gives 400,000 to 500,000 distinct CDR3 sequences, 16% of which show up once; approximately 12% is in the top ten. These records were also assigned to another study, of T cells in Graves' hyperthyroidism and ophthalmopathy. This second study notes: The primer set for the first-round RT-PCR of the TCR CDR3 was HTBI.

This clonotype was obtained from a woman in her 30s with Graves disease. The rearrangement uses TRBV12-3 or TRBV12-4 and TRBJ2-1, with 8 bases identical to TRBD2. The specimen comprised peripheral blood mononuclear cells (PBMCs), sampled at new diagnosis, from a patient treated with antithyroid drugs. CDR3 nucleotides: TGTGCCAGCAGTCCCGGGAGGTCTAGCGGGCAGCGGGCTTACAATGAGCAGTTCTTC. Its translation is CASSPGRSSGQRAYNEQFF.